The next 22 T cell receptor beta chains were all read from a single sample in a study of blood T cells in healthy people across ages. Combining a sample-barcoded 5' primer with a J-beta primer mix, a second PCR ran for roughly 7 to 12 cycles. TCRdb ran MiXCR on the 5' RACE reads and lists one entry per CDR3 protein. The table lists hundreds of thousands of distinct CDR3 sequences, roughly 30% of them singletons, with approximately 15% in the top ten. The specimen was blood. The receptors were sampled from an elderly woman in good health.

V usage is TRBV20-1 and J usage is TRBJ2-1; D gene unclear. The CDR3 has 15 residues. The V and J ends lost 3 bases and 4 bases respectively, with 16 bases between them. The germline V gene has CDR1 DFQATT and CDR2 SNEGSKA (reference sequence). In DNA, the CDR3 is TGCAGTGCTAGCCCCACAGACGGAAGATACAATGAGCAGTTCTTC. Encoded protein: CSASPTDGRYNEQFF.

This chain uses TRBV7-2 with TRBJ1-6; unclear D gene. The CDR3 runs 13 residues. From germline, CDR1 is SGHTA and CDR2 FQGNSA. The V and J ends lost 6 bases and 7 bases respectively, with 10 bases between them. CDR3 DNA: TGTGCCAGCAGGGGTGACGGGAATTCACCCCTCCACTTT. It is translated as CASRGDGNSPLHF.

The chain couples TRBV12-3 or TRBV12-4 to TRBJ1-4, with a tentative D call TRBD1 (5 bases). V dropped 5 bases and J dropped 7 bases, with 8 bases sitting between them. This CDR3 is 12 amino acids long. This CDR3 is CASSLQGEKLFF. Written as DNA, the CDR3 is TGTGCCAGCAGTCTGCAGGGTGAAAAACTGTTTTTT.

This clonotype was seen more than once but under ten times. A much larger clone is a single base away; this may be a read error. This rearrangement joins TRBV5-1 to TRBJ2-5, with D hard to call. This CDR3 contains 12 residues. The V gene's germline CDR1 is SGHRS and CDR2 YFSETQ. The V and J ends lost 0 bases and 11 bases respectively, with 11 bases between them. CDR3 nucleotides: TGCGCCAGCAGCTTGGACGCGAATGAGCAGTACTTC. Translating gives CASSLDANEQYF.

The chain recombines TRBV6-5 with TRBJ1-4; D gene uncertain. The CDR3 runs to 14 residues. Germline lookup yields CDR1 MNHEY and CDR2 SVGAGI. V was cut by 0 bases and J by 8 bases, with 10 bases left in between. CDR3 coding DNA: TGTGCCAGCAGTTACTCAGAGGGCGGAGAAAAACTGTTTTTT. As protein: CASSYSEGGEKLFF.

This clonotype was seen many times. For the CDR3, the DNA is TGTGCCTGGCTGCGGGACAGCCATTATGGCTACACCTTC. Translation: CAWLRDSHYGYTF. The rearrangement uses TRBV30 and TRBJ1-2, with 7 bases that match TRBD1. From germline, CDR1 is GTSNPN and CDR2 SVGIG (reference sequence). The CDR3 is made up of 13 amino acids. Unmatched junction bases numbered 8, after V lost 5 bases and J lost 5 bases.

In its sample, this clonotype was seen many times. The rearrangement uses TRBV14 and TRBJ2-6, with D perhaps matching TRBD1 (6 bases). Trimming cost V 3 bases and J 3 bases, with 9 bases left between them. Germline CDR1 SGHDN, CDR2 FVKESK. The CDR3 runs 15 residues. The CDR3 sequence: CASSQTGGGANVLTF. CDR3 DNA sequence: TGTGCCAGCAGCCAGACAGGCGGTGGGGCCAACGTCCTGACTTTC. Looking up the rest from reference TRBV14 and TRBJ2-6 gives the full variable domain: EAGVTQFPSHSVIEKGQTVTLRCDPISGHDNLYWYRRVMGKEIKFLLHFVKESKQDESGMPNNRFLAERTGGTYSTLKVQPAELEDSGVYFCASSQTGGGANVLTFGAGSRLTVL.

This clonotype was counted ten times or more. V gene TRBV27 combines with J gene TRBJ2-4; a possible D gene is TRBD2 (6 bases). The CDR3 extends over 15 amino acids. V lost 4 bases, J lost 4 bases, and 14 bases lay in between. Germline CDR1 reads MNHEY; CDR2 reads SMNVEV (reference sequence). CDR3 nucleotide sequence: TGTGCCAGCAGTTCTTTTACTAGCACGAAAAACATTCAGTACTTC. Translation gives CASSSFTSTKNIQYF.

This clonotype was seen many times. The V call is TRBV3-1, the J call TRBJ2-1; D gene uncertain. In germline, CDR1 is LGHDT, CDR2 YNNKEL (reference sequence). V was cut by 5 bases and J by 5 bases, with 7 bases left in between. The CDR3 covers 12 residues. The CDR3 coding sequence is TGTGCCAGCAGCGGGTCGGACAATGAGCAGTTCTTC. Translated: CASSGSDNEQFF.

In this sample, this clonotype turned up once. A much larger clonotype is one base distant, so this may be a read error. This chain uses TRBV7-2 with TRBJ2-1; no definite D call. This CDR3 is 15 amino acids long. Germline loops: CDR1 SGHTA, CDR2 FQGNSA. DNA for the CDR3: TGTGCCAGCAGCTCAGCGCTTGGACGGTACAATGGGCAGTTCTTC. This sequence encodes CASSSALGRYNGQFF. The entire variable domain, with the rest obtained from reference TRBV7-2 and TRBJ2-1, is as follows: GAGVSQSPSNKVTEKGKDVELRCDPISGHTALYWYRQSLGQGLEFLIYFQGNSAPDKSGLPSDRFSAERTGGSVSTLTIQRTQQEDSAVYLCASSSALGRYNGQFFGPGTRLTVL.

In this sample, this clonotype turned up many times. The chain couples TRBV20-1 to TRBJ2-1; 8 nucleotides match TRBD1. This CDR3 is 13 amino acids long. J lost 5 bases, V lost 2 bases, and 2 bases had no gene match. In germline, CDR1 is DFQATT, CDR2 SNEGSKA (reference sequence). In nucleotides, the CDR3 is TGCAGTGCTAGACAGGGGGCCGACAATGAGCAGTTCTTC. It codes for CSARQGADNEQFF.

For the CDR3, the DNA is TGTGCCAGCAGCTCAAGCGGGACTAGCGGGAGTTACGAGCAGTACTTC. It codes for CASSSSGTSGSYEQYF. V and J are TRBV7-2 and TRBJ2-5, with 14 bases lining up with TRBD2. The J call may not be correct, given that the DNA end is closer to TRBJ2-7. The CDR3 loop spans 16 amino acids. Germline CDR1 and CDR2: SGHTA and FQGNSA.

This clonotype occurred a few times. Just one base apart from a much larger clone, this may be a read error. The chain joins TRBV20-1 to TRBJ2-1; D may match TRBD1 or TRBD2 (7 bases each). Germline V gene lookup returns CDR1 DFQATT and CDR2 SNEGSKA (reference sequence). The CDR3 consists of 12 residues. The CDR3 sequence is CRARGGVNEQFF. The CDR3 nucleotides read TGCAGGGCCAGGGGGGGGGTTAATGAGCAGTTCTTC.

This clonotype has a count of ten or more. This rearrangement joins TRBV20-1 to TRBJ2-7; either TRBD1 or TRBD2 may supply D (5 bases each). In germline, CDR1 is DFQATT, CDR2 SNEGSKA (reference sequence). With 3 bases removed from V and 2 bases from J, the gap between germline ends came to 14 bases. There are 14 residues in the CDR3. The CDR3 loop is CSASWQGDPYEQYF. As DNA, the CDR3 is TGCAGTGCTAGCTGGCAGGGAGATCCCTACGAGCAGTACTTC.

This chain uses TRBV5-1 with TRBJ2-4, with 9 bases aligning to TRBD1. The DNA end favors TRBJ2-7, so the J call may be wrong. Germline V gives CDR1 SGHRS, CDR2 YFSETQ. CDR3 length: 12 amino acids. Here the CDR3 DNA reads TGCGCCAGCGCACAGGGGGCTTACGAGCAGTACTTC. This gives the protein CASAQGAYEQYF.

This clonotype was counted many times. The chain carries TRBV7-3 and TRBJ2-1; D is unclear. Germline loops: CDR1 SGHTA, CDR2 FQGTGA. Trimming took off 6 bases at V and 10 bases at J, with 13 bases between the two ends. This CDR3 contains 12 residues. This CDR3 reads CASSFPGWEQFF. The CDR3 nucleotides read TGTGCCAGCAGTTTCCCCGGGTGGGAGCAGTTCTTC.

In this sample, this clonotype turned up many times. The chain combines TRBV11-2 with TRBJ2-3, with D unclear. CDR3 length equals 14 residues. Trimming left V 5 bases short and J 2 bases short, with 11 bases between. Germline V lookup: CDR1 SGHAT, CDR2 FQNNGV. The CDR3 spells CASSPRQPTDTQYF. CDR3 sequence (DNA): TGTGCCAGCAGCCCCCGGCAACCCACAGATACGCAGTATTTT.

This clonotype was found many times. This chain links TRBV7-6 with TRBJ1-5; D is perhaps TRBD1 (5 bases). Germline assignment: CDR1 SGHVS and CDR2 FNYEAQ. V dropped 5 bases and J dropped 0 bases, with 11 bases sitting between them. The CDR3 sequence is 15 residues long. CDR3 bases: TGTGCCAGCAGCGTGTCAGGGTATAGCAATCAGCCCCAGCATTTT. Translation gives CASSVSGYSNQPQHF. Full variable domain (remainder filled in from reference TRBV7-6 and TRBJ1-5): GAGVSQSPRYKVTKRGQDVALRCDPISGHVSLYWYRQALGQGPEFLTYFNYEAQQDKSGLPNDRFSAERPEGSISTLTIQRTEQRDSAMYRCASSVSGYSNQPQHFGDGTRLSIL.

CDR3 residues: CASSIGLSDRVGEQYF. In DNA, the CDR3 is TGTGCCAGCAGCATCGGGTTATCGGACAGGGTAGGCGAGCAGTACTTC. The V and J genes are TRBV7-9 and TRBJ2-7, with TRBD1 matching 8 bases. The CDR3 is 16 amino acids. V lost 5 bases, J lost 6 bases, and 15 bases stayed unmatched. CDR1 is SEHNR and CDR2 is FQNEAQ in the germline V gene (reference sequence).

The V gene is TRBV7-9, the J gene TRBJ2-4; the match to TRBD2 covers 7 bases. The closer fit of TRBJ2-7 to the DNA end suggests the J call may be wrong. This CDR3 has 15 residues. Germline lookup yields CDR1 SEHNR and CDR2 FQNEAQ (reference sequence). The CDR3, as DNA: TGTGCCAGCAGCCGTCGGGGACGGGGGGCCTACGAGCAGTACTTC. Its translation is CASSRRGRGAYEQYF.

The genes are TRBV12-3 or TRBV12-4 and TRBJ2-7; TRBD2 matches at 10 bases. Trimming at V came to 6 bases and at J to 0 bases, leaving 8 bases not matched to a gene. The CDR3 extends over 16 amino acids. The CDR3, as DNA: TGTGCCAGCAGAAGAACCGGGACTAGCGCCTCCTACGAGCAGTACTTC. It codes for CASRRTGTSASYEQYF.

The genes are TRBV6-2 or TRBV6-3 and TRBJ1-5; D might be TRBD1 (6 bases). CDR1 MNHEY and CDR2 SVGEGT come from the germline V gene. This CDR3 spans 12 amino acids. The germline V and J ends were trimmed by 6 bases and 6 bases, with 9 bases remaining between them. The CDR3 DNA sequence: TGTGCCAGCAGAGGGGGAACTCAGCCCCAGCATTTT. This translates into CASRGGTQPQHF.